At least ten counts were recorded for the clone carrying this TCR beta chain. Its specificity is not known. The record originates from a study of metastatic and nonmetastatic thyroid tumors. Study overall: Peripheral blood and tumor or nodule samples from malignant and benign thyroid patients were compared.

Germline values: CDR1 KGHDR, CDR2 SFDVKD. Trimming shortened V by 7 bases and J by 4 bases, and 13 bases separated the two germline ends. CDR3 size: 14 residues. Authors' analysis steps: Clinicopathological groups differed in CDR3, with these differences serving to build a distant-metastasis classifier for papillary thyroid cancer. TCRdb called clones again from the PCR reads with MiXCR. Here the V and J calls rest on TCRdb's processing, not on the authors' analysis. The sample holds tens of thousands of clones; around 17% are singletons and the top ten take 3.5% to 4%. Every patient underwent thyroid surgery untreated. Study conclusions and caveats: Across blood and tumor, TCR beta diversity in malignant thyroid tumors was reportedly significantly higher than in benign nodules.

V and J are TRBV24-1 and TRBJ1-3; D uncertain. Specimen: blood. This TCR was sampled from a female donor with papillary thyroid cancer or a benign thyroid nodule (not recorded which). Some clones in this sample may be carry-over from other donors' samples. The DNA of the CDR3 is TGTGCCACCAGCGCTTCGGCAGTAGGAAACACCATATATTTT. Translation gives CATSASAVGNTIYF.